Sequencing of this TCR beta chain was carried out in a study of T cells after yellow fever vaccination. Using its own MiXCR run on the 5' RACE reads, TCRdb lists one record per CDR3 protein. This sample yields just under 85,000 distinct CDR3 sequences, of which 13% are seen a single time; 20% to 25% belongs to the top ten. Between the trimmed V and J ends, which lost 3 bases and 3 bases, there was a span of 14 bases. The germline CDR1 and CDR2 sequences are SQVTM and ANQGSEA. The CDR3 is made up of 14 amino acids. This receptor was identified in a man younger than 30 who received the YFV17D yellow fever vaccine. The sample here was CD8+ T cells not binding an NS4B(214-222) dextramer, sorted from PBMCs, taken about 21 days after the first yellow fever vaccination. V is TRBV29-1 and J is TRBJ1-2; possible D gene TRBD1, 5 bases. The CDR3 DNA sequence: TGCAGCGTTGAGGGGGTAGGGGTCGACTATGGCTACACCTTC. It encodes CSVEGVGVDYGYTF.